These T cell receptor beta chains were read from a single sample in a study of blood T cells in healthy people across ages. TCRdb re-called the 5' RACE reads with MiXCR, one entry per CDR3 protein. Seen here are about 1.5 million distinct CDR3 sequences, 40% to 45% observed once, and the top ten hold around 4%. What was sequenced was blood. The receptors come from a woman aged 18-35 years in good health. The CDR3 runs from the conserved cysteine through the conserved F or W. The D gene is left open where the match is weak. Clone size is not always given. Where it is, it says once, few, many or a class for expanded clones.

d_gene: -; j_gene: TRBJ1-1; len: 15; abundance: few; v_gene: TRBV20-1; CDR3aa: CSAIKQLSMNTEAFF; CDR3nt: TGCAGTGCTATTAAACAGCTCTCCATGAACACTGAAGCTTTCTTT
d_gene: -; j_gene: TRBJ2-3; len: 15; abundance: few; v_gene: TRBV9; CDR3aa: CASSVDGTLTDTQYF; CDR3nt: TGTGCCAGCAGCGTAGATGGGACCCTCACAGATACGCAGTATTTT
d_gene: -; j_gene: TRBJ2-1; len: 15; abundance: few; v_gene: TRBV10-3; CDR3aa: CAISERQGYPDEQFF; CDR3nt: TGTGCCATCAGTGAGAGGCAGGGGTATCCCGATGAGCAGTTCTTC
d_gene: TRBD2; j_gene: TRBJ2-1; len: 17; abundance: -; v_gene: TRBV4-2; CDR3aa: CASSQAYGTSIYNEQFF; CDR3nt: TGTGCCAGCAGCCAAGCTTACGGGACTAGCATTTACAATGAGCAGTTCTTC
d_gene: -; j_gene: TRBJ1-5; len: 14; abundance: few; v_gene: TRBV6-6; CDR3aa: CASITGLGDQPQHF; CDR3nt: TGTGCCAGCATAACAGGGTTGGGGGATCAGCCCCAGCATTTT
d_gene: TRBD1; j_gene: TRBJ2-7; len: 16; abundance: -; v_gene: TRBV9; CDR3aa: CASSPGTGGKSYEQYF; CDR3nt: TGTGCCAGCAGCCCAGGGACAGGGGGCAAATCCTACGAGCAGTACTTC
d_gene: -; j_gene: TRBJ2-7; len: 14; abundance: few; v_gene: TRBV5-1; CDR3aa: CASSPVPSYNEQYF; CDR3nt: TGCGCCAGCAGCCCAGTACCCTCCTACAATGAGCAGTACTTC
d_gene: -; j_gene: TRBJ2-1; len: 18; abundance: few; v_gene: TRBV7-9; CDR3aa: CASSTTRAAPGSYNEQFF; CDR3nt: TGTGCCAGCAGCACCACTAGGGCAGCTCCTGGTTCCTACAATGAGCAGTTCTTC
d_gene: TRBD1; j_gene: TRBJ1-6; len: 15; abundance: few; v_gene: TRBV7-9; CDR3aa: CASIKTTGAGSPLHF; CDR3nt: TGTGCCAGCATCAAAACGACAGGGGCCGGTTCACCCCTCCACTTT
d_gene: -; j_gene: TRBJ1-2; len: 16; abundance: -; v_gene: TRBV10-3; CDR3aa: CAISDNRETRNYGYTF; CDR3nt: TGTGCCATCAGTGACAACCGAGAAACGAGAAACTATGGCTACACCTTC
d_gene: -; j_gene: TRBJ1-2; len: 13; abundance: -; v_gene: TRBV15; CDR3aa: CATSRDTNYGYTF; CDR3nt: TGTGCCACCAGTCGGGACACTAACTATGGCTACACCTTC
d_gene: -; j_gene: TRBJ2-7; len: 13; abundance: few; v_gene: TRBV5-1; CDR3aa: CASSQWQSYEQYF; CDR3nt: TGCGCCAGCAGCCAGTGGCAGTCCTACGAGCAGTACTTC
d_gene: -; j_gene: TRBJ2-1; len: 11; abundance: few; v_gene: TRBV29-1; CDR3aa: CSVLIYNEQFF; CDR3nt: TGCAGCGTTTTAATCTACAATGAGCAGTTCTTC
d_gene: -; j_gene: TRBJ2-7; len: 14; abundance: -; v_gene: TRBV20-1; CDR3aa: CSARDLLDSYEQYF; CDR3nt: TGCAGTGCTAGAGATCTACTGGACTCCTACGAGCAGTACTTC
d_gene: -; j_gene: TRBJ2-7; len: 14; abundance: once; v_gene: TRBV30; CDR3aa: CAWRKRQAPYEQYF; CDR3nt: TGTGCCTGGAGAAAGCGGCAGGCTCCCTACGAGCAGTACTTC
d_gene: -; j_gene: TRBJ2-5; len: 14; abundance: -; v_gene: TRBV20-1; CDR3aa: CSARGQVATETQYF; CDR3nt: TGCAGTGCTAGAGGGCAGGTGGCAACGGAGACCCAGTACTTC
d_gene: -; j_gene: TRBJ1-2; len: 15; abundance: few; v_gene: TRBV7-9; CDR3aa: CASSPTPGQNYGYTF; CDR3nt: TGTGCCAGCAGCCCCACCCCAGGACAGAACTATGGCTACACCTTC
d_gene: -; j_gene: TRBJ2-1; len: 14; abundance: few; v_gene: TRBV18; CDR3aa: CASSPRGIHNEQFF; CDR3nt: TGTGCCAGCTCACCCCGGGGGATCCACAATGAGCAGTTCTTC
d_gene: -; j_gene: TRBJ2-5; len: 18; abundance: few; v_gene: TRBV6-2/TRBV6-3; CDR3aa: CASSYSSPHLLVIETQYF; CDR3nt: TGTGCCAGCAGTTACTCATCCCCTCATCTGCTCGTGATAGAGACCCAGTACTTC
d_gene: -; j_gene: TRBJ2-3; len: 17; abundance: -; v_gene: TRBV4-1; CDR3aa: CASSQEKAARSTDTQYF; CDR3nt: TGCGCCAGCAGCCAAGAAAAGGCGGCCCGATCCACAGATACGCAGTATTTT
d_gene: -; j_gene: TRBJ2-5; len: 15; abundance: -; v_gene: TRBV18; CDR3aa: CASSRSWQVGETQYF; CDR3nt: TGTGCCAGCTCACGCAGCTGGCAGGTGGGAGAGACCCAGTACTTC
d_gene: -; j_gene: TRBJ2-4; len: 13; abundance: -; v_gene: TRBV18; CDR3aa: CASSPRMKNIQYF; CDR3nt: TGTGCCAGCTCCCCTAGAATGAAAAACATTCAGTACTTC
d_gene: -; j_gene: TRBJ2-1; len: 14; abundance: -; v_gene: TRBV9; CDR3aa: CASSVQGNYNERFF; CDR3nt: TGTGCCAGCAGCGTGCAGGGGAACTACAATGAGCGGTTCTTC
d_gene: TRBD2; j_gene: TRBJ2-1; len: 16; abundance: -; v_gene: TRBV4-2; CDR3aa: CASSRTSGRGYGEQFF; CDR3nt: TGTGCCAGCAGCCGGACTAGCGGGAGGGGTTACGGTGAGCAGTTCTTC
d_gene: TRBD1; j_gene: TRBJ2-3; len: 13; abundance: -; v_gene: TRBV20-1; CDR3aa: CSSPGTGEGTQYF; CDR3nt: TGCAGTAGCCCCGGGACAGGGGAGGGTACGCAGTATTTT
d_gene: TRBD2; j_gene: TRBJ2-1; len: 15; abundance: -; v_gene: TRBV6-2/TRBV6-3; CDR3aa: CASRRSGGACNEQFF; CDR3nt: TGTGCCAGCCGACGTAGCGGGGGGGCCTGCAATGAGCAGTTCTTC
d_gene: -; j_gene: TRBJ1-5; len: 17; abundance: -; v_gene: TRBV4-3; CDR3aa: CASSQDGRGGANQPQHF; CDR3nt: TGCGCCAGCAGCCAAGATGGCCGGGGGGGTGCCAATCAGCCCCAGCATTTT
d_gene: -; j_gene: TRBJ2-7; len: 16; abundance: few; v_gene: TRBV4-1; CDR3aa: CASSQELEGATYEQYF; CDR3nt: TGCGCCAGCAGCCAAGAGTTGGAGGGGGCAACCTACGAGCAGTACTTC
d_gene: -; j_gene: TRBJ1-2; len: 12; abundance: few; v_gene: TRBV7-9; CDR3aa: CASSWEEYGYTF; CDR3nt: TGTGCCAGCAGCTGGGAGGAATATGGCTACACCTTC
d_gene: TRBD2; j_gene: TRBJ2-6; len: 16; abundance: -; v_gene: TRBV20-1; CDR3aa: CSAVGLARSGANVLTF; CDR3nt: TGCAGTGCTGTGGGACTAGCCCGCTCTGGGGCCAACGTCCTGACTTTC
d_gene: -; j_gene: TRBJ1-2; len: 16; abundance: -; v_gene: TRBV7-2; CDR3aa: CASSLGALGVSYGYTF; CDR3nt: TGTGCCAGCAGCTTAGGGGCATTAGGGGTGAGCTATGGCTACACCTTC
d_gene: TRBD1; j_gene: TRBJ2-2; len: 16; abundance: -; v_gene: TRBV6-2/TRBV6-3; CDR3aa: CASSYAGTENTGELFF; CDR3nt: TGTGCCAGCAGTTATGCCGGGACAGAGAACACCGGGGAGCTGTTTTTT
d_gene: -; j_gene: TRBJ2-7; len: 13; abundance: -; v_gene: TRBV2; CDR3aa: CASSSDIANEQYF; CDR3nt: TGTGCCAGCAGTTCCGACATAGCGAACGAGCAGTACTTC